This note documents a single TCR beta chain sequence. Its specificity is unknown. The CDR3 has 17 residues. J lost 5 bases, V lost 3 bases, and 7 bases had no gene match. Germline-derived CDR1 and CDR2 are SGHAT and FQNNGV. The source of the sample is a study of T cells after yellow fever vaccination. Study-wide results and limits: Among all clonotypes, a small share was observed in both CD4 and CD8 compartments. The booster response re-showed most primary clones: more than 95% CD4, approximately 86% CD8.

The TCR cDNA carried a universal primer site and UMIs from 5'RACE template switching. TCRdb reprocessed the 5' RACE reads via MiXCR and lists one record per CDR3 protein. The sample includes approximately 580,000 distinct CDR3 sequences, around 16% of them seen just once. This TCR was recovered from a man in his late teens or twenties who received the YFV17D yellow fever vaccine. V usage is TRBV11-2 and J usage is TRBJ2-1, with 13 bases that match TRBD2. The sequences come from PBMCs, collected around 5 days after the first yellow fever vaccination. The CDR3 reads CASSFRLAGGLNNEQFF. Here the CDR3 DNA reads TGTGCCAGCAGCTTCAGACTAGCGGGGGGCCTAAACAATGAGCAGTTCTTC.